These T cell receptor beta chains were read from a single sample in a study of T cells in localized non-small cell lung cancer. Sequencing was performed with immunoSEQ multiplex PCR; in TCRdb, only in-frame clones are kept and a portion is missing. The data hold fewer than 40,000 clones, with about four fifths observed a single time. The sample in question was peripheral blood, obtained before any cancer treatment. These receptors originate from a male donor aged 60 or older with stage II squamous cell lung carcinoma. CDR3s include the opening cysteine and the closing phenylalanine or tryptophan. Fields, in order: D gene, J gene, clone size, V gene, CDR3 DNA, CDR3 protein. D genes are given only for firm matches. Clone size is stated in some rows and not others, as once, few, many or a class when expanded.

>TRBD1|TRBJ2-7|NA|TRBV6-1
TGTGCCATACGGACAGGGTTGGGCGAGCAGTACTTC
CAIRTGLGEQYF
>NA|TRBJ2-1|NA|TRBV2
TGTGCCAGCAGTGAGGGCATTTACAATGAGCAGTTCTTC
CASSEGIYNEQFF
>TRBD2|TRBJ2-7|NA|TRBV4-1
TGCGCCAGCAGCCGATCCCCACTAGCGGGAGGGCCTTACGAGCAGTACTTC
CASSRSPLAGGPYEQYF
>NA|TRBJ1-4|NA|TRBV7-3
TGTGCCAGCAGCTATCCGCGGACAACTAATGAAAAACTGTTTTTT
CASSYPRTTNEKLFF
>NA|TRBJ2-5|NA|TRBV28
TGTGCCAGCAGTTTGGGGGCCCCAGAGACCCAGTACTTC
CASSLGAPETQYF
>NA|TRBJ2-7|NA|TRBV5-1
TGCGCCAGCAGCCTTTCGGCGGGGAACTCCTACGAGCAGTACTTC
CASSLSAGNSYEQYF
>TRBD1|TRBJ1-4|NA|TRBV11-1
TGTGCCAGCAGCCAGGGGACAGCTAACCTTGGGAAACTGTTTTTT
CASSQGTANLGKLFF
>NA|TRBJ1-2|NA|TRBV20-1
TGCAGTGCTCGCGGGATCTATGGCTACACCTTC
CSARGIYGYTF
>TRBD1|TRBJ1-2|NA|TRBV6-7
TGTGCCAGCAGTACATCCCGGGACAGGGTTGGGGAAAACTATGGCTACACCTTC
CASSTSRDRVGENYGYTF
>NA|TRBJ1-5|NA|TRBV7-6
TGTGCCAGCAGCCCCTTTAGCAATCAGCCCCAGCATTTT
CASSPFSNQPQHF
>NA|TRBJ2-7|NA|TRBV7-2
TGTGCCAGCAGCTCGGGTCTCGGATACTACGAGCAGTACTTC
CASSSGLGYYEQYF
>TRBD2|TRBJ2-3|NA|TRBV2
TGTGCCAGCAGTGAAACTAGCGGGAAAACCACAGATACGCAGTATTTT
CASSETSGKTTDTQYF
>TRBD1|TRBJ2-7|NA|TRBV19
TGTGCCAGTAGAGCTGGGGGACAGGCAGGGGAGCAGTACTTC
CASRAGGQAGEQYF
>NA|TRBJ2-2|NA|TRBV5-6
TGTGCCAGCAGCTTGGGACAGATCACCGGTAGGGAGCTGTTTTTT
CASSLGQITGRELFF
>NA|TRBJ2-3|NA|TRBV7-7
TGTGCTAGCAGCCGGGACGGAAAGGGGGCAGATACGCAGTATTTT
CASSRDGKGADTQYF
>NA|TRBJ1-5|NA|TRBV12-5
TGTGCTAGTGGTTTTTCCAGGGCGAAGAACAATCAGCCCCAGCATTTT
CASGFSRAKNNQPQHF
>TRBD2|TRBJ2-3|NA|TRBV2
TGTGCCAGCAATCAGCGGGGGGGAGATACGCAGTATTTT
CASNQRGGDTQYF
>NA|TRBJ2-5|NA|TRBV4-1
TGCGCCAGCAGCCAAGACGTCCCCTCAGGGACGAAAGAGCGAGAGACCCAGTACTTC
CASSQDVPSGTKERETQYF
>NA|TRBJ1-1|once|TRBV19
TGTGCCATCAGGGACGGGGGCGCCGACAACACTGAAGCTTTCTTT
CAIRDGGADNTEAFF
>NA|TRBJ1-1|NA|TRBV7-3
TGTGCCAGCAGCCCAGTCGGGAGAGACACTGAAGCTTTCTTT
CASSPVGRDTEAFF
>NA|TRBJ1-4|few|TRBV4-2
TGTGCCAGCAGCCAAGATATGATGAGAAAACTGTTTTTT
CASSQDMMRKLFF
>TRBD1|TRBJ1-1|medium-sized|TRBV29-1
TGCAGCGTGGGGACAGGACTTATGAACACTGAAGCTTTCTTT
CSVGTGLMNTEAFF
>NA|TRBJ2-2|NA|TRBV4-2
TGTGCCAGCAGCCAAGCTTCGAACACCGGGGAGCTGTTTTTT
CASSQASNTGELFF
>NA|TRBJ2-5|NA|TRBV5-1
TGCGCCAGCAGCTGGTCCGCGGAGACCCAGTACTTC
CASSWSAETQYF
>NA|TRBJ2-7|NA|TRBV6-1
TGTGCCAGCAGTCCCCCGGGAAGCTACGAGCAGTACTTC
CASSPPGSYEQYF
>NA|TRBJ2-3|NA|TRBV5-6
TGTGCCAGCAGCTTGGAACTGATTGGAAGCACAGATACGCAGTATTTT
CASSLELIGSTDTQYF
>NA|TRBJ2-7|NA|TRBV28
TGTGCCAGCAGTCCCGTACAGGGGAGGGTAAGCGAGCAGTACTTC
CASSPVQGRVSEQYF
>NA|TRBJ2-3|once|TRBV11-1
TGTGCCAGCAGCTCAGGGAGAACAGGACTGGGCACAGATACGCAGTATTTT
CASSSGRTGLGTDTQYF
>TRBD1|TRBJ1-3|NA|TRBV5-1
TGCGCCAGCAGCTTTGGGAACCGACAGGGTGGAAACACCATATATTTT
CASSFGNRQGGNTIYF
>TRBD2|TRBJ2-5|once|TRBV2
TGTGCCAGCAGTTCGGGACTACAGACCCAGTACTTC
CASSSGLQTQYF